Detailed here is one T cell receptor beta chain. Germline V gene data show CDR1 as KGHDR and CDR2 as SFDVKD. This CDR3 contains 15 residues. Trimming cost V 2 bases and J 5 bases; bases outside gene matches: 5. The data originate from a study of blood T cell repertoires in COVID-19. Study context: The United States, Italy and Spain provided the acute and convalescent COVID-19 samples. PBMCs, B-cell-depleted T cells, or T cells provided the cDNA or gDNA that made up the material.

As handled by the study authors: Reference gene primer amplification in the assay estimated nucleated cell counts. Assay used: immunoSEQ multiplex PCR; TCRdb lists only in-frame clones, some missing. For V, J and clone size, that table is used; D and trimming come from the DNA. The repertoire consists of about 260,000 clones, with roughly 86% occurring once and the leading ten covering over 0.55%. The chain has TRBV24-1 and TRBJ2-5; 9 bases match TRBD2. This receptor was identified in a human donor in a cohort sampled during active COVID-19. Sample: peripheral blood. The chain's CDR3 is CATSDSGLARETQYF. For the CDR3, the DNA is TGTGCCACCAGTGATTCTGGACTAGCGAGGGAGACCCAGTACTTC.